This record concerns one TCR beta chain sequence. Germline assignment: CDR1 DFQATT and CDR2 SNEGSKA (reference sequence). This CDR3 region has 14 residues. Between the trimmed V and J ends, which lost 1 base and 5 bases, there was a span of 14 bases. TCR beta CDR3 regions were amplified from RNA transcripts. The TCR CDR3 was amplified in a first-round RT-PCR using the HTBI primer set. One entry per CDR3 protein, called by TCRdb with MiXCR from the multiplex PCR reads. The table has 85,000 to 110,000 distinct CDR3 sequences, 40% to 50% seen once; the top ten hold approximately 25%. This specimen comes from a study of T cells in Graves' hyperthyroidism and ophthalmopathy.

The J gene is TRBJ1-1, the V gene TRBV20-1; D is uncertain. Sequenced input: blood. The sequence came from a man aged 35 to 55 with Graves' hyperthyroidism. The DNA for the CDR3 is TGCAGTGCTAGAGGGGGAGGGTTGGGGACTGAAGCTTTCTTT. It translates to CSARGGGLGTEAFF.